This T cell receptor (beta chain) was retrieved from a study of CD8 T cells in ankylosing spondylitis. Findings of the study overall: In peripheral blood, disease-linked CD8+ clones occurred at relatively low frequencies. A TCR beta motif of fewer than ten highly homologous variants seemed to mark ankylosing spondylitis blood.

Germline V gives CDR1 SSHAT, CDR2 FNYEAQ (reference sequence). The CDR3 length is 14 residues. This clonotype came up many times. Its antigen remains unknown. Its ends do not fully match the called genes, so a read error is possible. Quantitative 5'-RACE with molecular barcodes generated TCR beta libraries. TCRdb re-derived calls from the 5' RACE reads in MiXCR, one entry per CDR3 protein. The sample carries about 200,000 distinct CDR3 sequences, about 7% recorded once. The V gene is TRBV7-7, the J gene TRBJ2-2; tentatively, D is TRBD1 (6 bases). The TCR comes from a male donor with ankylosing spondylitis. Sequencing input: blood, either unsorted or a sorted T cell fraction (not recorded which). The CDR3 DNA reads TGTGCTAGCAGCCTAAAGACAGGCTCCGGGGAGCTGTTTTTT. This sequence encodes CASSLKTGSGELFF.